Following are 9 T cell receptor beta chains from one sample sequenced in a study of identical twins. TCRdb re-analysed the 5' RACE reads in MiXCR, keeping a single row per CDR3 protein. The sample includes nearly 650,000 distinct CDR3 sequences, about 7% of them seen just once. This sample was shared with a second study, whose subject was yellow fever vaccine responses in identical twins.

Sequencing was done on a sample of PBMCs. These receptors all stem from a woman aged 18-29 years in good health.

The chain carries TRBV20-1 and TRBJ2-7; TRBD2 aligns across 8 bases. Germline V gives CDR1 DFQATT, CDR2 SNEGSKA (reference sequence). V was pared by 2 bases and J by 6 bases, with 6 bases of the junction left unmatched. The length of the CDR3 is 13 residues. Here the CDR3 DNA reads TGCAGTGCTAGACCAGCGGGAGACGGCGAGCAGTACTTC. Translated, it gives CSARPAGDGEQYF.

The table lists this clonotype with a few counts. This rearrangement joins TRBV7-8 to TRBJ1-5; possible D gene TRBD1, 6 bases. The germline V gene encodes CDR1 SGHVS and CDR2 FQNEAQ. V shed 1 base and J shed 7 bases, with 14 bases lying between them. CDR3 length equals 15 residues. The CDR3 spells CASSLEAGVRQPQHF. CDR3 in DNA: TGTGCCAGCAGCTTAGAGGCAGGGGTCAGGCAGCCCCAGCATTTT.

This clonotype was detected many times. The CDR3: CATSDFGTSGNNEQFF. The CDR3 DNA sequence: TGTGCCACCAGTGATTTTGGGACTAGCGGAAACAATGAGCAGTTCTTC. V and J are TRBV24-1 and TRBJ2-1; 11 positions agree with TRBD2. Trimming at V came to 1 base and at J to 5 bases, leaving 3 bases not matched to a gene. Germline CDR1 reads KGHDR; CDR2 reads SFDVKD. This CDR3 has 16 residues.

The chain joins TRBV4-1 to TRBJ2-4, with D unresolved. Between the trimmed V and J ends, which lost 0 bases and 0 bases, there was a span of 12 bases. The CDR3 is made up of 17 amino acids. Per the germline V gene, CDR1 is MGHRA and CDR2 is YSYEKL. CDR3 sequence reads: CASSQEVGFLAKNIQYF. DNA for the CDR3: TGCGCCAGCAGCCAAGAGGTCGGATTTCTAGCCAAAAACATTCAGTACTTC.

The chain is built from TRBV11-3 and TRBJ2-2, with 8 bases identical to TRBD2. Germline CDR1 SGHNT, CDR2 YENEEA. This CDR3 has 17 residues. Trimming removed 4 bases from V and 5 bases from J; junction bases left unmatched: 12. The CDR3 region is CASSSLGGGVETGELFF. The CDR3 coding sequence is TGTGCCAGCAGCTCCCTCGGGGGGGGAGTAGAGACCGGGGAGCTGTTTTTT.

CDR3: CASSRTGIGADTQYF. In nucleotides, the CDR3 is TGTGCCAGCAGCCGGACAGGGATTGGAGCAGATACGCAGTATTTT. The chain links TRBV14 to TRBJ2-3; 8 bases line up with TRBD1. V lost 4 bases and J lost 4; bases outside the gene matches: 7. CDR1 and CDR2 from the germline V gene are SGHDN and FVKESK. The CDR3 spans 15 residues.

This clonotype was counted only a few times. V is TRBV12-3 or TRBV12-4 and J is TRBJ1-1, with 10 bases matching TRBD1. The V segment lost 1 base and the J segment 1 base; nucleotides outside the gene matches: 3. The CDR3 contains 16 residues. The CDR3 sequence is CASSLGDRGKNTEAFF. The DNA for the CDR3 is TGTGCCAGCAGTTTAGGGGACAGGGGAAAGAACACTGAAGCTTTCTTT.

This clonotype was detected ten times or more. CDR3: CASSLPGQGISLYEQYF. As DNA, the CDR3 is TGTGCCAGCAGTTTACCGGGACAGGGGATCTCTCTCTACGAGCAGTACTTC. This chain links TRBV12-3 or TRBV12-4 with TRBJ2-7; TRBD1 matches at 10 bases. The V and J ends lost 2 bases and 3 bases, in that order; junction bases with no gene match: 10. The CDR3 runs 17 residues.

This clonotype has a handful of counts. CDR3 sequence (DNA): TGTGCCAGCAGTTACGGAAACTACAAGGCACTAGCCGGAAAACTGTTTTTT. Protein: CASSYGNYKALAGKLFF. This chain links TRBV6-5 with TRBJ1-4; D is uncertain. The CDR3 has 17 residues. V dropped 2 bases and J dropped 10 bases, with 23 bases sitting between them. Per germline, CDR1 MNHEY and CDR2 SVGAGI.